What follows is one T cell receptor beta chain and its context. Its antigen is undetermined. Sequencing of cultured CD4+ T cell DNA used the Oncomine TCR Beta short-read assay. TCRdb re-analysed the PCR reads in MiXCR, keeping a single row per CDR3 protein. The sample consists of under 30,000 distinct CDR3 sequences, around 33% of them appearing once. The data stem from a study of vaccination and CD4 T cells after COVID-19. Study background: According to the study, participants were given two doses of BNT162b2 or mRNA-1273 vaccine. Among convalescent patients, a few were sampled at day 14 and at days 161 to 241 post-vaccination.

Germline V gene lookup returns CDR1 DFQATT and CDR2 SNEGSKA (reference sequence). This CDR3 spans 18 amino acids. The V and J ends lost 0 bases and 8 bases, in that order; junction bases with no gene match: 16. Time point of the sample: late sampling 161 to 241 days after vaccination in a few convalescent patients. Documented treatment: approximately 9-day PBMC culture with coronavirus spike peptide pools or control peptides (ViraFEST assay). The material was CD4+ T cells from blood, cultured in vitro, obtained about 7 months after SARS-CoV-2 vaccination. The V call is TRBV20-1, the J call TRBJ2-1, with TRBD2 matching over 10 bases. This clonotype was obtained from a human donor who had recovered from COVID-19. CDR3 amino acids: CSARDPAGGPEATDEQFF. The CDR3 DNA is TGCAGTGCTAGAGATCCAGCGGGAGGGCCAGAGGCTACCGATGAGCAGTTCTTC.